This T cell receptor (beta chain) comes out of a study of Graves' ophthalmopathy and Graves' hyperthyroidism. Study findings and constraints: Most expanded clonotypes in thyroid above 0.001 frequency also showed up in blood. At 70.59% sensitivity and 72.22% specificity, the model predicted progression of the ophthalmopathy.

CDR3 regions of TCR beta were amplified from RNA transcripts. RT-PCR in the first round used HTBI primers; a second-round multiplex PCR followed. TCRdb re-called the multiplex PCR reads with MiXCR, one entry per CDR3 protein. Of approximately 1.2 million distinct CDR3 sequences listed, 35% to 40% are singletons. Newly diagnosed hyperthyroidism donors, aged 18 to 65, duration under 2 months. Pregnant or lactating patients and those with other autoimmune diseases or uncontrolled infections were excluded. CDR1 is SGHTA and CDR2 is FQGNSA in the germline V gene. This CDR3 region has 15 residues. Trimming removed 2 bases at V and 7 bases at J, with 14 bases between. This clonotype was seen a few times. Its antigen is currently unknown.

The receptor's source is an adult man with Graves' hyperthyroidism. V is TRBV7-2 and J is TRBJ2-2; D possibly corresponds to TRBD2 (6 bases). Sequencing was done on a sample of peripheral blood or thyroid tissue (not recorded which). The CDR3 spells CASSLSLAGGGELFF. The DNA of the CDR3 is TGTGCCAGCAGCTTATCACTAGCTGGGGGCGGGGAGCTGTTTTTT.